This TCR beta chain was recorded in a study of immune evolution from preneoplasia to lung adenocarcinoma. The study, taken as a whole, reports: Clonality was highest in normal lung, lower in later-stage lesions apparently.

A note on this clone: Its target is not known.

CDR3 length: 12 amino acids. V lost 5 bases, J lost 9 bases, and 11 bases lay in between. Germline V gene data show CDR1 as SNHLY and CDR2 as FYNNEI. Profiled with immunoSEQ multiplex PCR; TCRdb holds only in-frame clones, not every one. In the table there are 13,000 to 15,000 clones, 85% of which are singletons. Premalignant or tumor cells were enriched by macro-dissection after pathologic assessment. The sequencing sample was made of FFPE lung adenocarcinoma in situ tissue. The sequence was collected from a donor older than 65 with lung adenocarcinoma. This sequence joins TRBV2 and TRBJ1-5; D is uncertain. The CDR3 nucleotides are TGTGCCAGCAGTCCTGGACGGGGGCCCCAGCATTTT. Its protein product is CASSPGRGPQHF.